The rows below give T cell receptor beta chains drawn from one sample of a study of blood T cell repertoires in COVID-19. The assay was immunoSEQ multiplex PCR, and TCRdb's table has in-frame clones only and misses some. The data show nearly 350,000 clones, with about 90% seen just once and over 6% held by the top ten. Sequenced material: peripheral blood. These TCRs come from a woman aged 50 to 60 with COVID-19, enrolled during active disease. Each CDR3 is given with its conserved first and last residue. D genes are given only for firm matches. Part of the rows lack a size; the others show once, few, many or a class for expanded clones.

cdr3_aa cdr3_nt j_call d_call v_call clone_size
CASSLQYQETQYF TGCGCCAGCAGCTTACAATACCAAGAGACCCAGTACTTC TRBJ2-5 NA TRBV5-1 NA
CASSFAGRNEQFF TGTGCCAGCAGTTTCGCAGGGAGGAATGAGCAGTTCTTC TRBJ2-1 NA TRBV27 NA
CASSLDGGGQPQHF TGTGCCAGCAGCTTGGATGGGGGCGGTCAGCCCCAGCATTTT TRBJ1-5 NA TRBV5-4 NA
CASSMRQYVSNQPQHF TGTGCCAGTAGTATGAGACAGTATGTCAGCAATCAGCCCCAGCATTTT TRBJ1-5 NA TRBV19 once
CASSLGQGAMQPQHF TGTGCCAGCAGCTTGGGACAGGGGGCAATGCAGCCCCAGCATTTT TRBJ1-5 TRBD1 TRBV5-8 NA
CATGQGPGWEQFF TGCGCCACCGGACAGGGGCCTGGATGGGAGCAGTTCTTC TRBJ2-1 TRBD1 TRBV5-1 NA
CASSPSGGDFFSYEQYF TGTGCCAGCTCACCCTCGGGGGGGGACTTCTTCTCCTACGAGCAGTACTTC TRBJ2-7 TRBD2 TRBV18 NA
CASTLSVYGYTF TGTGCCAGCACCCTATCGGTATATGGCTACACCTTC TRBJ1-2 NA TRBV7-9 NA
CSPDRGQNEAFF TGCAGCCCGGACAGGGGGCAAAATGAAGCTTTCTTT TRBJ1-1 TRBD1 TRBV29-1 NA
CASSAENSNTEAFF TGTGCCAGCAGCGCGGAAAACTCGAACACTGAAGCTTTCTTT TRBJ1-1 NA TRBV2 NA
CASAREYSSQPQHF TGTGCCAGCGCGCGGGAGTATAGTAGTCAGCCCCAGCATTTT TRBJ1-5 NA TRBV6-5 NA
CASSKQGTQPQHF TGTGCCAGCAGCAAACAGGGGACCCAGCCCCAGCATTTT TRBJ1-5 TRBD1 TRBV7-2 NA
CASRIAGGSDTQYF TGTGCCAGCAGGATAGCGGGAGGGTCAGATACGCAGTATTTT TRBJ2-3 TRBD2 TRBV11-2 NA